This T cell receptor beta chain was sequenced in a study of shared T cell receptors in the human thymus. Produced via immunoSEQ multiplex PCR; TCRdb's table is partial and in-frame only. The table shows hundreds of thousands of clones, with around 87% occurring only once. Another study also made use of these data, one on human thymus T cells. Per that study: From resections taken during corrective heart surgery, the thymus tissue was obtained. Thymic and blood repertoires seemed to show skewed V and J gene use. The related literature has documented a marked overlap of thymic repertoires among unrelated individuals.

This clonotype originated in a boy under two years old with a congenital heart defect. The specimen was thymocytes.

The CDR3 reads CASGSGGNYEQYF. For the CDR3, the DNA is TGTGCCAGCGGTAGCGGGGGAAACTACGAGCAGTACTTC. The chain carries TRBV6-5 and TRBJ2-7; TRBD2 agrees at 9 bases. The germline V gene encodes CDR1 MNHEY and CDR2 SVGAGI. The V gene end was trimmed by 8 bases and the J gene end by 3 bases; junction bases not matched to a gene: 5. There are 13 residues in the CDR3.